This is a list of T cell receptor beta chains from one sample in a study of blood T cell repertoires in COVID-19. Sequencing used immunoSEQ multiplex PCR; TCRdb keeps in-frame clones, though not all of them. The table lists 55,000 to 65,000 clones, about 90% of them singletons. Sequencing was carried out using peripheral blood. The receptor source for this set is a man in his 60s with acute or convalescent COVID-19. The CDR3 runs from the conserved cysteine through the conserved F or W. A D gene is named only where the DNA matches it firmly. Only part of the rows carry a size: once, few, many, or a class if the clone is expanded.

>TRBD2|TRBJ2-5|TRBV28|.
CASSLPGLAGGPGQETQYF
TGTGCCAGCAGTTTACCGGGACTAGCGGGAGGGCCGGGCCAAGAGACCCAGTACTTC
>.|TRBJ2-3|TRBV9|.
CASSRTSEGVTQYF
TGTGCCAGCAGCCGGACATCGGAGGGAGTCACGCAGTATTTT
>TRBD1|TRBJ1-4|TRBV7-6|.
CASSRGQGSFEKLFF
TGTGCCAGCAGCCGCGGACAGGGATCTTTTGAAAAACTGTTTTTT
>TRBD2|TRBJ2-3|TRBV5-4|.
CASSLGLAGKDTQYF
TGTGCCAGCAGCTTGGGACTAGCGGGTAAAGATACGCAGTATTTT
>TRBD1|TRBJ1-4|TRBV28|.
CASSYRDRAYF
TGTGCCAGCAGTTATCGGGACAGGGCTTACTTT
>TRBD2|TRBJ2-7|TRBV25-1|.
CASRDPTSGRAGEQYF
TGTGCCAGCAGAGACCCTACTAGCGGGAGGGCCGGGGAGCAGTACTTC
>TRBD2|TRBJ2-1|TRBV3-1/TRBV3-2|.
CASSPSGREHNEQFF
TGTGCCAGCAGCCCCAGCGGGAGGGAACACAATGAGCAGTTCTTC
>TRBD2|TRBJ2-1|TRBV5-4|.
CASRLPGLAGVNEQFF
TGTGCCAGCAGGCTACCGGGACTAGCGGGAGTGAATGAGCAGTTCTTC
>.|TRBJ2-2|TRBV7-3|.
CASSSSGGSTGELFF
TGTGCCAGCAGCTCGTCGGGTGGTAGCACCGGGGAGCTGTTTTTT
>TRBD1|TRBJ1-1|TRBV30|.
CAWSRAGGTEAFF
TGTGCCTGGAGTCGGGCAGGGGGGACTGAAGCTTTCTTT
>TRBD1|TRBJ1-2|TRBV5-1|.
CASSGGGSQGAAGYTF
TGCGCCAGCAGCGGAGGCGGGTCTCAGGGGGCTGCTGGCTACACCTTC
>TRBD1|TRBJ2-7|TRBV6-2/TRBV6-3|.
CASSLDRGDQQYF
TGTGCCAGCAGTTTGGACAGGGGCGATCAGCAGTACTTC
>TRBD1|TRBJ2-5|TRBV7-9|few
CASSFGQGHQETQYF
TGTGCCAGCAGCTTCGGACAGGGTCACCAAGAGACCCAGTACTTC
>TRBD1|TRBJ1-5|TRBV2|once
CASSGQGAFQPQHF
TGTGCCAGCAGCGGACAGGGGGCTTTTCAGCCCCAGCATTTT
>TRBD1|TRBJ2-7|TRBV9|.
CASSVRDRGGYEQYF
TGTGCCAGCAGCGTAAGGGACAGGGGTGGCTACGAGCAGTACTTC
>TRBD1|TRBJ1-2|TRBV28|.
CASSSGQGGGYTF
TGTGCCAGCAGTTCGGGACAGGGGGGTGGCTACACCTTC
>.|TRBJ1-2|TRBV3-1/TRBV3-2|.
CASSRGTDYYGYTF
TGTGCCAGCAGCCGCGGAACTGATTACTATGGCTACACCTTC
>TRBD2|TRBJ2-1|TRBV29-1|.
CSGGLAGARDEQFF
TGCAGCGGTGGACTAGCGGGAGCTAGAGATGAGCAGTTCTTC
>TRBD2|TRBJ2-1|TRBV7-3|once
CASSLRPAGELNEQFF
TGTGCCAGCAGCTTACGGCCAGCGGGAGAGCTCAATGAGCAGTTCTTC
>.|TRBJ2-1|TRBV12-3/TRBV12-4|.
CASSPDNEQFF
TGTGCCAGCAGTCCTGACAATGAGCAGTTCTTC
>.|TRBJ1-1|TRBV9|.
CASSPGNEAFF
TGTGCCAGCAGCCCGGGGAATGAAGCTTTCTTT
>TRBD2|TRBJ2-3|TRBV29-1|.
CSVGIAGASTDTQYF
TGCAGCGTCGGAATAGCGGGAGCCAGCACAGATACGCAGTATTTT
>TRBD1|TRBJ2-7|TRBV4-2|.
CASSRETGGSYEQYF
TGTGCCAGCAGCCGAGAGACAGGGGGTAGCTACGAGCAGTACTTC
>TRBD1|TRBJ1-2|TRBV28|.
CASSPRGGQPYGYTF
TGTGCCAGCAGTCCTCGAGGGGGCCAACCCTATGGCTACACCTTC
>.|TRBJ1-4|TRBV2|.
CASRKWGDEKLFF
TGTGCCAGCAGGAAATGGGGCGATGAAAAACTGTTTTTT
>.|TRBJ1-1|TRBV11-3|.
CASSQQLNTEAFF
TGTGCCAGCAGCCAACAGCTGAACACTGAAGCTTTCTTT
>.|TRBJ1-2|TRBV3-1/TRBV3-2|once
CASSQDQILHGYTF
TGTGCCAGCAGCCAAGATCAGATACTACATGGCTACACCTTC
>.|TRBJ1-6|TRBV28|.
CASKPPLGQPPRDNSPLHF
TGTGCCAGCAAACCCCCTTTGGGGCAGCCGCCAAGGGATAATTCACCCCTCCACTTT
>TRBD1|TRBJ1-4|TRBV29-1|.
CSAVDRGGEKLFF
TGCAGCGCTGTCGACAGGGGAGGCGAAAAACTGTTTTTT
>TRBD1|TRBJ2-1|TRBV7-9|.
CASSGRGQGLHNEQFF
TGTGCCAGCAGCGGACGGGGACAGGGGCTTCATAATGAGCAGTTCTTC
>.|TRBJ2-7|TRBV5-4|.
CASSLVGVYDSYEQYF
TGTGCCAGCAGCTTGGTTGGTGTTTATGATAGCTACGAGCAGTACTTC
>TRBD2|TRBJ2-7|TRBV7-2|.
CASSLADGRASEQYF
TGTGCCAGCAGCTTAGCGGACGGGAGGGCCTCCGAGCAGTACTTC
>.|TRBJ2-1|TRBV20-1|.
CSASGDVGGGNEQFF
TGCAGTGCTAGTGGTGATGTGGGAGGTGGGAATGAGCAGTTCTTC
>.|TRBJ1-2|TRBV9|once
CASSVEEGDYGYTF
TGTGCCAGCAGCGTAGAAGAGGGGGACTATGGCTACACCTTC
>TRBD1|TRBJ1-2|TRBV7-2|.
CASSLGSGGDNYGYTF
TGTGCCAGCAGCTTAGGGTCAGGGGGCGATAACTATGGCTACACCTTC
>.|TRBJ2-3|TRBV9|.
CASSLRQSTDTQYF
TGTGCCAGCAGCCTACGACAAAGCACAGATACGCAGTATTTT